This note documents a single T cell receptor beta chain sequence. Its matching antigen is unknown. CDR3 size: 14 residues. Germline CDR1 reads SGHDN; CDR2 reads FVKESK. V trimming: 5 bases; J trimming: 7 bases; junction bases outside the gene matches: 6. In the ViraFEST assay, antigen-specific CD4+ clonotypes were identified by expansion after peptide-pool stimulation. Cultured cells yielded isolated CD4+ T cells after around 10 days. The individual was infected with SARS-CoV-2 between March and December 2020, as confirmed by PCR. Two-dose BNT162b2 or mRNA-1273 vaccination was given to participants. Cultures used 1.5 million to 2 million PBMC per well, 9.5 to 10 IU/ml IL-2 and about 10 ug/ml peptides. The sample belongs to a study of vaccination effects on CD4 cells after COVID-19. Study as a whole: Early after vaccination, and again late, a few convalescent patients were sampled. Sampling occurred a median 72 days post second dose, range 14 to 241.

Study-level points and caveats: Substantial clonal contraction characterized both infection- and vaccine-induced clones late after vaccination.

Sequenced by immunoSEQ multiplex PCR; TCRdb stores in-frame clones only, minus some. The repertoire consists of roughly 15,000 clones, with about three quarters occurring once and the leading ten covering 15% to 20%. This receptor was obtained from a human donor who had a prior SARS-CoV-2 infection. The gene calls are TRBV14 and TRBJ2-2, with 8 positions matching TRBD1. The sequencing used CD4+ T cells from PBMCs cultured with SARS-CoV-2 spike peptides, collected after COVID-19 vaccination. The CDR3 sequence is CASSRAGGHGELFF. As DNA, the CDR3 is TGTGCCAGCAGCAGGGCAGGGGGCCACGGGGAGCTGTTTTTT. Looking up the rest from reference TRBV14 and TRBJ2-2 gives the full variable domain: EAGVTQFPSHSVIEKGQTVTLRCDPISGHDNLYWYRRVMGKEIKFLLHFVKESKQDESGMPNNRFLAERTGGTYSTLKVQPAELEDSGVYFCASSRAGGHGELFFGEGSRLTVL.